The TCR beta chain under discussion was sequenced for a study of T cell responses to AZD1222 COVID-19 vaccine (dated by TCRdb to the early 2020s). As for the study more broadly: AZD1222 recipients given second doses at about 4 weeks or at about 12 weeks were pooled, since spike-specific TCR depth and breadth were not found to differ between the two schedules. TCR sequencing covered 230 or so trial participants: 207 given two doses of AZD1222 and 26 given two doses of MenACWY control vaccine. Trial participants were enrolled by age into 18-55, 56-69 and 70-plus year subgroups, with around 150, 28 and 57 TCR-sequenced participants respectively. What the study reported, not specific to this receptor: In the small 56-69-year group, the increase in depth fell short of significance, most likely because of low power. A significant rise in spike-specific TCR breadth and depth was observed after two AZD1222 doses relative to day 0 and relative to MenACWY recipients. Vaccine-associated CD4 TCRs spanned the whole spike protein, with dominant responses in regions 160-218 and 743-854. Participants were mostly white British, with more females than males. The authors suggested clonal diversity may have been underestimated. Reportedly, close to half of the unique spike-specific TCRs recognized epitopes lying outside the regions that are mutated in the B.1.351 and B.1.1.7 variants. Conclusions about previously exposed vaccinees are limited, since just 6 or 7 AZD1222 recipients were seropositive for SARS-CoV-2 at baseline. Because no day 14 peak-response samples were available, the repertoires could be characterized only after the peak T cell response.

CDR1 and CDR2 (KGHSH, LQKENI) derive from the germline V gene. Trimming takes 3 bases from V and 0 bases from J, and the germline ends sit 20 bases apart. The CDR3 covers 18 residues, taking in both the cysteine and the phenylalanine. The retained sequence is limited to the CDR3, 54 bases, with the frame set at the first base. This specimen's time point label, per the study, means: baseline before first vaccination. Samples from vaccinated people were obtained from the UK trials COV001 and COV002, which included a single-blind randomized controlled phase 2/3 trial of AZD1222 (ChAdOx1 nCoV-19) in healthy adults. Trial participant PBMC samples were collected at day 0 and day 28 after the second dose for TCRbeta chain sequencing. Points on this clone: Its antigen remains undetermined. Within one base of it there is no much larger clone, and no base qualities were kept.

The CDR3 regions of human TCRbeta chains were subjected to immunosequencing. The study's processing was this. TCRs in the repertoires were matched against a reference library of SARS-CoV-2-specific TCRs that had been generated with the MIRA antigen-specificity platform. Breadth was defined as the fraction of unique TCRs that were SARS-CoV-2-associated. Depth was defined as the fraction of total T cells that were SARS-CoV-2-associated. Using the MIRA data, each spike-specific TCR was assigned both to the spike region to which the TCR was reactive and to a CD4 or CD8 class. Log10-transformed breadth and depth values were compared by one-way ANOVA with Sidak's multiple comparisons tests. TCRdb stores this immuneACCESS table with in-frame sequences only. Part of the clones is absent; in the studies checked, under half of the shortfall reflects unresolved V genes, and no reason is known for the rest. The D gene and trimming were derived from the DNA, and the V and J assignments and clone size from that table. The sample contains 150,000 to 200,000 clones, approximately 92% of them found a single time. The top ten hold 1.6% of the sample.

The sequence derives from an adult in good health. The rearrangement combines TRBV18 with TRBJ1-1; the D gene is unclear. Sequencing was performed on peripheral blood, taken on day 0 of AZD1222 vaccination. Here is the DNA: TGTGCCAGCTCACCGCGGGAGGGAAAGGAGTTCTTGAACACTGAAGCTTTCTTT. Its translation is CASSPREGKEFLNTEAFF.